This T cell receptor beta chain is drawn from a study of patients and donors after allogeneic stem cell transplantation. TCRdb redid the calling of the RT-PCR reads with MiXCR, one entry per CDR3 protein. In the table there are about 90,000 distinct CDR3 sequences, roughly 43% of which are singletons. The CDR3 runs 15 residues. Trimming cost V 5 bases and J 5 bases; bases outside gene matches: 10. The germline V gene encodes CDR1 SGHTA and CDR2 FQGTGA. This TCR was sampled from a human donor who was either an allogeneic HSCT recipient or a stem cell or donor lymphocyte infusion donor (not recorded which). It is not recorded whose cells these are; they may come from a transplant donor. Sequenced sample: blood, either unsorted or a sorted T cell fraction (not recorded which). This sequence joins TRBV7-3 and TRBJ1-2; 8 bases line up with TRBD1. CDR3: CASSPRPGQAYGYTF. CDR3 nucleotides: TGTGCCAGCAGCCCTCGACCGGGACAGGCATATGGCTACACCTTC.